This TCR beta chain was captured in a study of PD-1 blockade in classical Hodgkin lymphoma. Overall study results and limits: Repertoire difference causes, possibly disease activity or prior therapy, remain undefined. Individuals initiating nivolumab under 1 year after ASCT were excluded.

Generated by immunoSEQ multiplex PCR, the TCRdb table keeps only in-frame clones and is missing some. Among under 100,000 clones listed, approximately 80% were seen once. Relapse was seen in all patients after autologous stem cell transplantation, and brentuximab vedotin exposure was variable. Germline CDR1 and CDR2: SSHAT and FNYEAQ (reference sequence). The CDR3 has 17 amino acids. V shed 5 bases and J 5 bases; nucleotides not matched to a gene: 10. A remark on this clone: Antigen unknown.

This chain joins TRBV7-7 and TRBJ2-1; the match to TRBD2 covers 12 bases. The material sequenced was peripheral blood mononuclear cells (PBMCs), taken at baseline. The receptor's source is a human donor with classical Hodgkin lymphoma. The chain's CDR3 is CASSPYPLAGGDNEQFF. CDR3 DNA: TGTGCCAGCAGCCCATACCCCCTAGCGGGGGGGGACAATGAGCAGTTCTTC.